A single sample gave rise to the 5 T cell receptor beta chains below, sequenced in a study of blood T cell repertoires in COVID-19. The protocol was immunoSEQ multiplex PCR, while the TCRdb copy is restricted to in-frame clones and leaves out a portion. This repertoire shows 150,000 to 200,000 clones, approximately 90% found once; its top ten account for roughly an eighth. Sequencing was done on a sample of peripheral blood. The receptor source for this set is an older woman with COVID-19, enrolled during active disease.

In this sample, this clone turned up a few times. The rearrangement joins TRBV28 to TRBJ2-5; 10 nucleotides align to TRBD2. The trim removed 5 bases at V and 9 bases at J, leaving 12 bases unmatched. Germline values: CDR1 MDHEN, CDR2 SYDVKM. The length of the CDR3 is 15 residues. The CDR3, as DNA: TGTGCCAGCAGTCCACTAGCGGGGAACTTGGGGGCCCAGTACTTC. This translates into CASSPLAGNLGAQYF.

The CDR3 reads CASSAGPASEQYF. DNA of the CDR3: TGTGCCAGCAGCGCCGGCCCTGCTAGCGAGCAGTACTTC. The chain uses TRBV7-2 and TRBJ2-7; no clear D gene. Germline V gene lookup returns CDR1 SGHTA and CDR2 FQGNSA. CDR3 length: 13 amino acids. The V end lost 5 bases, the J end lost 6 bases, and 14 bases lay between the germline ends.

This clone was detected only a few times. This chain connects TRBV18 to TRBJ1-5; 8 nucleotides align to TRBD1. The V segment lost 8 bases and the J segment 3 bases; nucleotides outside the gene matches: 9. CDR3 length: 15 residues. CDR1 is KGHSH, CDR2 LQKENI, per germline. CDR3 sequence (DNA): TGTGCCAGCGCGACAGGGGTTGGTGACAATCAGCCCCAGCATTTT. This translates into CASATGVGDNQPQHF. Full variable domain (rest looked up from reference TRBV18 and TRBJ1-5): NAGVMQNPRHLVRRRGQEARLRCSPMKGHSHVYWYRQLPEEGLKFMVYLQKENIIDESGMPKERFSAEFPKEGPSILRIQQVVRGDSAAYFCASATGVGDNQPQHFGDGTRLSIL.

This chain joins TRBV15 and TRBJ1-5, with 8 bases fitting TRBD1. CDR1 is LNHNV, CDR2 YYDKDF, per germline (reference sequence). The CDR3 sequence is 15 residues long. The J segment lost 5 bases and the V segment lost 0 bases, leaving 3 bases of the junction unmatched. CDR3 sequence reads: CATSRDGTGYQPQHF. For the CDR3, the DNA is TGTGCCACCAGCAGAGACGGGACAGGCTATCAGCCCCAGCATTTT. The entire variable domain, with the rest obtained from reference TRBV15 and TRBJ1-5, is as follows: DAMVIQNPRYQVTQFGKPVTLSCSQTLNHNVMYWYQQKSSQAPKLLFHYYDKDFNNEADTPDNFQSRRPNTSFCFLDIRSPGLGDTAMYLCATSRDGTGYQPQHFGDGTRLSIL.

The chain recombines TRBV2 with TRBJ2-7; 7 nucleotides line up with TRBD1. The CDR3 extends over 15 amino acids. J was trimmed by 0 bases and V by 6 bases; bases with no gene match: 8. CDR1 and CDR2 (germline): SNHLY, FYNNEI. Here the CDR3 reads CASRVLGTDSYEQYF. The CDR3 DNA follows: TGTGCCAGCAGGGTTCTGGGGACAGACTCCTACGAGCAGTACTTC. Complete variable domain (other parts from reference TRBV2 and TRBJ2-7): EPEVTQTPSHQVTQMGQEVILRCVPISNHLYFYWYRQILGQKVEFLVSFYNNEISEKSEIFDDQFSVERPDGSNFTLKIRSTKLEDSAMYFCASRVLGTDSYEQYFGPGTRLTVT.